These 11 T cell receptor beta chains came from one sample sequenced in a study of PD-L1 blockade in urothelial cancer. Libraries were prepared by immunoSEQ multiplex PCR; TCRdb keeps only in-frame clonotypes and omits some of them. The sample has roughly 60,000 clones; 82% are singletons. The sequencing used PBMCs, collected around atezolizumab (anti-PD-L1) treatment. The receptors originated from a man between 65 and 85 years old with urothelial cancer.

This chain uses TRBV30 with TRBJ2-7; maybe TRBD2 (5 bases). Near its end, the DNA agrees better with TRBJ2-1, so the J call may be wrong. The CDR3 contains 11 residues. The germline V gene encodes CDR1 GTSNPN and CDR2 SVGIG (reference sequence). The CDR3 nucleotides are TGTGCCTGGAGTGTAGAGGGTGAGCAGTTCTTC. This encodes CAWSVEGEQFF.

The chain combines TRBV2 with TRBJ2-3; 9 positions agree with TRBD1. This CDR3 contains 13 residues. CDR1 and CDR2 from the germline V gene are SNHLY and FYNNEI. J lost 6 bases, V lost 7 bases, and 5 bases had no gene match. The chain's CDR3 is CASTTGGKDTQYF. The CDR3 DNA follows: TGTGCCAGCACTACAGGGGGCAAGGATACGCAGTATTTT. The variable domain in full, completed from reference TRBV2 and TRBJ2-3, reads EPEVTQTPSHQVTQMGQEVILRCVPISNHLYFYWYRQILGQKVEFLVSFYNNEISEKSEIFDDQFSVERPDGSNFTLKIRSTKLEDSAMYFCASTTGGKDTQYFGPGTRLTVL.

This clone was seen a single time. The J gene is TRBJ2-1, the V gene TRBV5-1; 10 bases are a match to TRBD2. The germline V gene has CDR1 SGHRS and CDR2 YFSETQ. The length of the CDR3 is 18 residues. V lost 0 bases to trimming and J lost 4 bases; unmatched junction nucleotides: 10. The CDR3 region has the DNA TGCGCCAGCAGCTTGGAGGGGGTAGCGGGAGGCCCTTACAATGAGCAGTTCTTC. Translated, it gives CASSLEGVAGGPYNEQFF.

The chain carries TRBV11-3 and TRBJ2-1; TRBD2 matches at 9 bases. CDR3 length: 13 residues. The junction had 3 bases not matched to a gene; V was cut back by 3 bases and J by 9 bases. CDR1 is SGHNT, CDR2 YENEEA, per germline. CDR3 in amino acids: CASSFSSGSEQFF. CDR3 coding DNA: TGTGCCAGCAGCTTCAGTAGCGGGAGTGAGCAGTTCTTC.

The chain has TRBV6-5 and TRBJ2-6; possibly TRBD1 for D (6 bases). Deletions cut 4 bases from V and 0 bases from J, with 10 bases between. The CDR3 sequence is 16 residues long. The germline V gene encodes CDR1 MNHEY and CDR2 SVGAGI. In DNA form, the CDR3 reads TGTGCCAGCAGTTCGACAGGAGTCTCTGGGGCCAACGTCCTGACTTTC. Translated: CASSSTGVSGANVLTF.

V gene TRBV5-6 combines with J gene TRBJ1-2, with 10 bases lining up with TRBD1. The length of the CDR3 is 16 residues. Germline V gene sequence: CDR1 SGHDT, CDR2 YYEEEE. J was trimmed by 3 bases and V by 3 bases; bases with no gene match: 8. CDR3 protein: CASSSFSDRGDYGYTF. CDR3 coding DNA: TGTGCCAGCAGCTCCTTTTCGGACAGGGGGGACTATGGCTACACCTTC.

The chain employs TRBV5-6 and TRBJ2-7; TRBD2 matches at 7 bases. The CDR3 totals 14 residues. The germline V gene encodes CDR1 SGHDT and CDR2 YYEEEE. Germline trimming cut 0 bases from V and 0 bases from J; bases unmatched to any gene: 0. CDR3 protein: CASSLGGSSYEQYF. In DNA, the CDR3 is TGTGCCAGCAGCTTGGGCGGGAGCTCCTACGAGCAGTACTTC.

J is TRBJ2-3 and V is TRBV11-2; D is ambiguous. The CDR3 spans 14 residues. Trimming stripped 5 bases from V and 7 bases from J, with 16 bases between. Germline-derived CDR1 and CDR2 are SGHAT and FQNNGV. CDR3: CASSHLLSPHTQYF. CDR3 in DNA: TGTGCCAGCAGCCACCTCCTTAGCCCACATACGCAGTATTTT.

The CDR3 bases are TGCGCCAGCAGCTTGGGTTTACTAGCGAGGGGGGACAATGAGCAGTTCTTC. Protein sequence: CASSLGLLARGDNEQFF. The chain employs TRBV5-1 and TRBJ2-1; D is possibly TRBD2 (7 bases). This CDR3 is built from 17 residues. The germline gives CDR1 SGHRS, CDR2 YFSETQ. V shed 0 bases and J shed 5 bases, with 18 bases lying between them.

The V and J genes are TRBV11-2 and TRBJ2-5, with 7 nucleotides matching TRBD1. Trimming removed 5 bases from V and 2 bases from J; junction bases left unmatched: 8. CDR3 size: 15 residues. Germline values: CDR1 SGHAT, CDR2 FQNNGV. The CDR3 nucleotides read TGTGCCAGCAGCCTGGAGCCGGGACAGCAAGAGACCCAGTACTTC. It encodes CASSLEPGQQETQYF.

The chain recombines TRBV7-9 with TRBJ2-1; TRBD2 might be the D (6 bases). CDR3 length: 15 amino acids. The germline V and J ends were trimmed by 1 base and 6 bases, with 13 bases remaining between them. Germline V gene sequence: CDR1 SEHNR, CDR2 FQNEAQ (reference sequence). This chain's CDR3 is CASSLVTGVINEQFF. CDR3 nucleotides: TGTGCCAGCAGCTTAGTGACGGGAGTTATCAATGAGCAGTTCTTC.